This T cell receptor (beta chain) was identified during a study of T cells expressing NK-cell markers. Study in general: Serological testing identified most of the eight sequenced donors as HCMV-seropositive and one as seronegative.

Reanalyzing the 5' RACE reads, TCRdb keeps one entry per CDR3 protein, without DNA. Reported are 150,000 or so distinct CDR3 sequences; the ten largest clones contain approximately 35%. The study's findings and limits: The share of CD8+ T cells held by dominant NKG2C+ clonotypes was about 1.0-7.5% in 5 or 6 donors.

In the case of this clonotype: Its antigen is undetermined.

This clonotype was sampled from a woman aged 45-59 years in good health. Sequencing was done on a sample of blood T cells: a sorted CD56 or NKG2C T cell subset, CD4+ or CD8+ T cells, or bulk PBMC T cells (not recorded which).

The CDR3 loop is CASSPSSSASTDTQYF. The chain couples TRBV11-2 to TRBJ2-3; checking the TCRdb D call of TRBD2 is not possible without DNA. Germline V CDR1 and CDR2: SGHAT, FQNNGV. The CDR3 is made up of 16 amino acids.